This TCR beta chain was recorded in a study of spatial heterogeneity in lung cancer. All TCR cDNA molecules were individually tagged with a unique molecular identifier. Each CDR3 protein gets one entry after TCRdb re-called the 5' RACE reads with MiXCR. The sample carries some 4,100 distinct CDR3 sequences, about 9% recorded once. This clonotype was recorded many times. Germline lookup yields CDR1 SGHTA and CDR2 FQGTGA. This CDR3 spans 14 amino acids. V lost 2 bases and J 4 bases, leaving 10 bases between the germline ends. The time point was: sample taken at primary tumor resection. From tumor, nontumor lung or frozen PBMC, whole RNA was taken unsorted for sequencing.

The TCR was taken from a female donor with early-stage non-small cell lung cancer. The starting material was normal lung tissue next to the tumor, obtained at surgery. The V call is TRBV7-3, the J call TRBJ2-3; D is perhaps TRBD2 (5 bases). CDR3 DNA sequence: TGTGCCAGCAGCTTACCGGAGGCGGCAGATACGCAGTATTTT. This gives the protein CASSLPEAADTQYF.